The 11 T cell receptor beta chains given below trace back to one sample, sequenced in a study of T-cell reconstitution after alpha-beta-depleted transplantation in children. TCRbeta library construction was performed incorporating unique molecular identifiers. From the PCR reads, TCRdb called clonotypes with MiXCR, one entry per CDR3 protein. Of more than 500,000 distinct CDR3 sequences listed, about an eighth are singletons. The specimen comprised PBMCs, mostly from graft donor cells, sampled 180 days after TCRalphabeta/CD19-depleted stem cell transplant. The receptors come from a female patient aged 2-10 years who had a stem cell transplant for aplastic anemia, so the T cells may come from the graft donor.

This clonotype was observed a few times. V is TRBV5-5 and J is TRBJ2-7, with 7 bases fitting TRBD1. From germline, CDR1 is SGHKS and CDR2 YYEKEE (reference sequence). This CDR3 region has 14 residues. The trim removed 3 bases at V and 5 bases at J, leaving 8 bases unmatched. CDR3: CASSSLTGHHEQYV. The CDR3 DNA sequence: TGTGCCAGCAGCTCGTTGACAGGGCACCACGAGCAGTACGTC.

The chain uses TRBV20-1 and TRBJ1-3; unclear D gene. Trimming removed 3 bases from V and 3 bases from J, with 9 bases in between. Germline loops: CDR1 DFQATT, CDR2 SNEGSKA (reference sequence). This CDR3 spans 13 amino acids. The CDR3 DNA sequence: TGCAGTGCTAGTCACCGGGGTGGAAACACCATATATTTT. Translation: CSASHRGGNTIYF.

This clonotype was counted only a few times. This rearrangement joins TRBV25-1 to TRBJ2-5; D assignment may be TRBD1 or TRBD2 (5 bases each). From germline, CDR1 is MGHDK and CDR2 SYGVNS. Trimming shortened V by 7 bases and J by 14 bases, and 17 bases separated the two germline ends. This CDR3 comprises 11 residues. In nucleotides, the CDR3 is TGTGCCAGCAACGATCCGGGACCTCTTTACTTC. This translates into CASNDPGPLYF. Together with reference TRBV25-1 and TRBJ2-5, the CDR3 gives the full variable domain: EADIYQTPRYLVIGTGKKITLECSQTMGHDKMYWYQQDPGMELHLIHYSYGVNSTEKGDLSSESTVSRIRTEHFPLTLESARPSHTSQYLCASNDPGPLYFGPGTRLLVL.

CDR3 DNA: TGTGCCAGCAGCTTTTTCGTGATACCGGACGGGGAGACCCAGTACTTC. This translates into CASSFFVIPDGETQYF. The chain recombines TRBV12-3 or TRBV12-4 with TRBJ2-5; D not resolved. The V end lost 6 bases, the J end lost 5 bases, and 22 bases lay between the germline ends. This CDR3 region has 16 residues.

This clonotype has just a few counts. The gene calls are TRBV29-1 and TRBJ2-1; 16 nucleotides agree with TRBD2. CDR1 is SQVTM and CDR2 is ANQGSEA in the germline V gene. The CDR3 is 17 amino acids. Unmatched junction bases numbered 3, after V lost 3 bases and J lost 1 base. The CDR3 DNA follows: TGCAGCGTTGAGGGGACTAGCGGGAGGGTTTCCTACAATGAGCAGTTCTTC. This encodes CSVEGTSGRVSYNEQFF.

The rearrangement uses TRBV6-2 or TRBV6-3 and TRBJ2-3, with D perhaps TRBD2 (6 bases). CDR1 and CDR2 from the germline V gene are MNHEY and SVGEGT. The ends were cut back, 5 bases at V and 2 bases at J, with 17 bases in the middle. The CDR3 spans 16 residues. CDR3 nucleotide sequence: TGTGCCAGCAGTGATTGGGGGGACCATGCCACAGATACGCAGTATTTT. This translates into CASSDWGDHATDTQYF.

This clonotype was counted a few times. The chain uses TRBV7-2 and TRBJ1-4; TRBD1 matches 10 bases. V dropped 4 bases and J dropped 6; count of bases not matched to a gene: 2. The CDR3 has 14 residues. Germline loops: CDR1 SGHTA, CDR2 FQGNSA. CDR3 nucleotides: TGTGCCAGCAGCTCGACAGGGGGCGATGAAAAACTGTTTTTT. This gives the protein CASSSTGGDEKLFF. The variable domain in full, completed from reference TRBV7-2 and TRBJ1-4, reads GAGVSQSPSNKVTEKGKDVELRCDPISGHTALYWYRQSLGQGLEFLIYFQGNSAPDKSGLPSDRFSAERTGGSVSTLTIQRTQQEDSAVYLCASSSTGGDEKLFFGSGTQLSVL.

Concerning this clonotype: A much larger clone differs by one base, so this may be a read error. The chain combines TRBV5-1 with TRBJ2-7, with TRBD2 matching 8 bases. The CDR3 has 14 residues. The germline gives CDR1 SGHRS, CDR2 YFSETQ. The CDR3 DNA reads TGCGACAGCAGCTTGGGAAGCGGGAGTTACGAGCAGTACTTC. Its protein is CDSSLGSGSYEQYF. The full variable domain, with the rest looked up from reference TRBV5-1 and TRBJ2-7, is KAGVTQTPRYLIKTRGQQVTLSCSPISGHRSVSWYQQTPGQGLQFLFEYFSETQRNKGNFPGRFSGRQFSNSRSEMNVSTLELGDSALYLCDSSLGSGSYEQYFGPGTRLTVT.

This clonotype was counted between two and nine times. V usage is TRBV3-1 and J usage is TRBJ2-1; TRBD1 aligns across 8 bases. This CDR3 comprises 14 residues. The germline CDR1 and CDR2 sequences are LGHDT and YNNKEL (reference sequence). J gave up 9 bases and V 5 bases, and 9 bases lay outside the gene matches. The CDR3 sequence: CASSTRQGAGEQFF. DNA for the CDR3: TGTGCCAGCAGCACGCGGCAGGGGGCAGGTGAGCAGTTCTTC.

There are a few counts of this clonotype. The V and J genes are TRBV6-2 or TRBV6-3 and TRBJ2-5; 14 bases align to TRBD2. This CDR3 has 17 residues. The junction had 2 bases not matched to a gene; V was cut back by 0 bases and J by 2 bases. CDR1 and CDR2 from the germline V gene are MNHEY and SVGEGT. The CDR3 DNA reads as TGTGCCAGCAGTTACTCGGGACTAGCGGGAGTTCAAGAGACCCAGTACTTC. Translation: CASSYSGLAGVQETQYF.

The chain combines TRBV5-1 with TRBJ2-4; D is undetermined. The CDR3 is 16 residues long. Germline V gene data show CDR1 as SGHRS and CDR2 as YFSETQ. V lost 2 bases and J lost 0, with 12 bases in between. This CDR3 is CASSLGERTAKNIQYF. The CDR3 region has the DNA TGCGCCAGCAGCTTAGGAGAGCGAACAGCCAAAAACATTCAGTACTTC.